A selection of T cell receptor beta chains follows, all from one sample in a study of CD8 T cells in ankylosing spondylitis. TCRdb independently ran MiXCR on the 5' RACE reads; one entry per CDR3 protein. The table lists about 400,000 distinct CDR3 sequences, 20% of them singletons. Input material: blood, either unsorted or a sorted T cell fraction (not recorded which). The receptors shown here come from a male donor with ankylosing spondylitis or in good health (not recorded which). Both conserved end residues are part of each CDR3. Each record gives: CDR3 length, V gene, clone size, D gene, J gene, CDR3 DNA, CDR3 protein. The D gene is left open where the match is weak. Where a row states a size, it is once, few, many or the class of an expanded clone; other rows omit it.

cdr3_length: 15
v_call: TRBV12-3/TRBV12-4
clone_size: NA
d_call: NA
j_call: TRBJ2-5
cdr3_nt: TGTGCCAGTCGAGAGGAGGGGGGCCGTCAAGAGACCCAGTACTTC
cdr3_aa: CASREEGGRQETQYF

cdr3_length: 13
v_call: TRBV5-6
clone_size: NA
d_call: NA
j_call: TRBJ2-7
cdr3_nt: TGTGCCAGCAGGCCCGGGCACAACTACGAGCAGTACTTC
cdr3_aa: CASRPGHNYEQYF

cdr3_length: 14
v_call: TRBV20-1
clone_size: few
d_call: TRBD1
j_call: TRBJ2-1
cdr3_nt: TGCAGTGCAAGTCAGGGGGCCGCCTACAATGAGCAGTTCTTC
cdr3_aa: CSASQGAAYNEQFF

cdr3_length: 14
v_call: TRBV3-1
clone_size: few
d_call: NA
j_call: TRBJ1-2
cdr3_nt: TGTGCCAGCAGCCAAGCGAGTCAGATCGATGGCTACACCTTC
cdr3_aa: CASSQASQIDGYTF

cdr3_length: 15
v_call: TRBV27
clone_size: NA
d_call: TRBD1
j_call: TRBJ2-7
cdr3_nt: TGTGCCAGCAGTTTATCGGGGACAGGGTCACGCGAGCAGTACTTC
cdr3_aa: CASSLSGTGSREQYF

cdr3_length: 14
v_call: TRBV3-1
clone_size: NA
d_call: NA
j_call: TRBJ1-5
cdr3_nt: TGTGCCAGCAGCCAAGGGGCCAGGAATCAGCCCCAGCATTTT
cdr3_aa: CASSQGARNQPQHF

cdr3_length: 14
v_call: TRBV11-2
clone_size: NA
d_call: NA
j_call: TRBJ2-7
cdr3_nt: TGTGCCAGCAGCTCCCGGGGACCTTTTTACGAGCAGTACTTC
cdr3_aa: CASSSRGPFYEQYF

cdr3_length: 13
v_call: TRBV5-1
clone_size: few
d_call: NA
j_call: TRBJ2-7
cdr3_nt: TGCGCCAGCAGCTCGACAGATACCTACGAGCAGTACTTC
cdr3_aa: CASSSTDTYEQYF

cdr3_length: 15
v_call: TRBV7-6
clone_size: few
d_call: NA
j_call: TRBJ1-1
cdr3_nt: TGTGCCAGCAGCCACAGGGCGGCGGGTGGGGTTGAAGCTTTCTTT
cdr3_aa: CASSHRAAGGVEAFF

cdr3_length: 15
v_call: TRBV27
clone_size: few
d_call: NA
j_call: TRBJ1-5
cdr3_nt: TGTGCCAGCAGTGCGGGTGTATCTGTTAATCAGCCCCAGCATTTT
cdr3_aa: CASSAGVSVNQPQHF

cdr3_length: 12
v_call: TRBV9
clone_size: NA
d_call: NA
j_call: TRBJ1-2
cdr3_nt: TGTGCCAGCAGCGACCGGGTCTTGGGCTACACCTTC
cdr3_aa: CASSDRVLGYTF

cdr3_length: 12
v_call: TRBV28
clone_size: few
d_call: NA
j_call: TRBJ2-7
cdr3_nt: TGTGCCAGCAGCGACCGCGGAGGGGAGCAGTACTTC
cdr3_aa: CASSDRGGEQYF

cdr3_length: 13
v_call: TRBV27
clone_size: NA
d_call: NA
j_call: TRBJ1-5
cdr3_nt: TGTGCCAGCAGTGGAGTGGGAAAGCAGCCCCAGCATTTT
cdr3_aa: CASSGVGKQPQHF

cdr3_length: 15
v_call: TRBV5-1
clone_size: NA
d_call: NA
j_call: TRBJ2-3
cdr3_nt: TGCGCCAGCAGCTACGTTGTTGGGGGCGCAGATACGCAGTATTTT
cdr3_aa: CASSYVVGGADTQYF

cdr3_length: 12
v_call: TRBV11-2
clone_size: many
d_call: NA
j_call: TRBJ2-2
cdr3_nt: TGTGCCAGCACCAGTGGAGGCGGGGAGCTGTTTTTT
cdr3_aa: CASTSGGGELFF

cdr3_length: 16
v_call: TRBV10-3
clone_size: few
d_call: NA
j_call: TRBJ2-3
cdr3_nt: TGTGCCATCAGTGAGTCGGCGGGCGGGGGCACAGATACGCAGTATTTT
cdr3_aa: CAISESAGGGTDTQYF

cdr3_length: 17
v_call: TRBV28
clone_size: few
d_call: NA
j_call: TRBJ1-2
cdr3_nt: TGTGCCAGCAGTTTCCCCCCCGGGAGGGGGGCTAACTATGGCTACACCTTC
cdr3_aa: CASSFPPGRGANYGYTF

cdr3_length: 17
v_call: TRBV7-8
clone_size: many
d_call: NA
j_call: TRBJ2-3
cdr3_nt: TGTGCCAGCAGCCGCCGGGCCTCGTTATCAGGCACAGATACGCAGTATTTT
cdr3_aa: CASSRRASLSGTDTQYF

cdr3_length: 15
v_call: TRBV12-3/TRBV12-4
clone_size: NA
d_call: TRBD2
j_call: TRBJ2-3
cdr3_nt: TGTGCCAGCAGTTTAAGGGGACTAGACCCAGATACGCAGTATTTT
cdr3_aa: CASSLRGLDPDTQYF

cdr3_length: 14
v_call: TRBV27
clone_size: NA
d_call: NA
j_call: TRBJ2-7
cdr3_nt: TGTGCCAGCAGGAGGACGGGACTCCTCTACGAGCAGTACTTC
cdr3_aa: CASRRTGLLYEQYF

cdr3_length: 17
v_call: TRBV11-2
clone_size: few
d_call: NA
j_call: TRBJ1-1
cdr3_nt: TGTGCCAGCAGCACAAGACCCGCACCTAGGGGGAACACTGAAGCTTTCTTT
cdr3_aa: CASSTRPAPRGNTEAFF

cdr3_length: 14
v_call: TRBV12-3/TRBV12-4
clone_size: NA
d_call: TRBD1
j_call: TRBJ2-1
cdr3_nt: TGTGCCAGCAGTTTAGGGACAGGGCCCAATGAGCAGTTCTTC
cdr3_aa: CASSLGTGPNEQFF

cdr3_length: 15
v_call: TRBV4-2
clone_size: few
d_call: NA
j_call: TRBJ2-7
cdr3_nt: TGTGCCAGCAGCCAAGGAGTTCTCCCCGCGGACGAGCAGTACTTC
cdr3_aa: CASSQGVLPADEQYF

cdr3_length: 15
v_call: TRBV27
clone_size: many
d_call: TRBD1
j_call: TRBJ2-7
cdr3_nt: TGTGCCAGCAGTTTAAATGGGGACAGAAACTACGAGCAGTACTTC
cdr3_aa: CASSLNGDRNYEQYF

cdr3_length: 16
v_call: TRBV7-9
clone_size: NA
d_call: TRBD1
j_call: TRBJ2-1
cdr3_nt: TGTGCCAGCAGCTTAGAGTCAGGGGGCGCAGACAATGAGCAGTTCTTC
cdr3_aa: CASSLESGGADNEQFF

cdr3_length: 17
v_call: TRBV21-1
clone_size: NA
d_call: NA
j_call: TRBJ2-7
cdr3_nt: TGTGCCAGCAGCAATTGTGGAGGGGTAGCCCCTGGGCGGGAGCAGTACTTC
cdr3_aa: CASSNCGGVAPGREQYF

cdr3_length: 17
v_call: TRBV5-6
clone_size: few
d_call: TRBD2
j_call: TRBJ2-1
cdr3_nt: TGTGCCAGCAGCTCCCTCATCGCAAGCGGGGGGGCCAATGAGCAGTTCTTC
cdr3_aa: CASSSLIASGGANEQFF

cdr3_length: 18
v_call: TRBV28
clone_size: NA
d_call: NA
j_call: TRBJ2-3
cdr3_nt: TGTGCCAGCAGTTTTATCGAGCAGAGGACTTCTAGCACAGATACGCAGTATTTT
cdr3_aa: CASSFIEQRTSSTDTQYF

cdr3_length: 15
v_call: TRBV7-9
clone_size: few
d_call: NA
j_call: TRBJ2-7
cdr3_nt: TGTGCCAGCAGCTTAGCAGGGGGAAACTCCTACGAGCAGTACTTC
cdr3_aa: CASSLAGGNSYEQYF

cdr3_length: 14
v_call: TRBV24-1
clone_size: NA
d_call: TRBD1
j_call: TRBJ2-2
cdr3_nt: TGTGCCACCAGTCGACAGGGGGCTAACGGGGAGCTGTTTTTT
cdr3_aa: CATSRQGANGELFF

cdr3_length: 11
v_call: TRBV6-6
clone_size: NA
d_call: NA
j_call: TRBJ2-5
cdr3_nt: TGTGCCACCGAACTCGGGGAGACCCAGTACTTC
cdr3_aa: CATELGETQYF

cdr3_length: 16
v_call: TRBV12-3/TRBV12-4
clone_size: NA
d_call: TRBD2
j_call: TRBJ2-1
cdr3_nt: TGTGCCAGCAGTACCGGACTAGCGGTGACCAACAATGAGCAGTTCTTC
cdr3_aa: CASSTGLAVTNNEQFF

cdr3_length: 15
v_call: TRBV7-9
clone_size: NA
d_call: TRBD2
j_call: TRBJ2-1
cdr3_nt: TGTGCCAGCAGCTTAGGTAGCGGGGTCTACAATGAGCAGTTCTTC
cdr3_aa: CASSLGSGVYNEQFF

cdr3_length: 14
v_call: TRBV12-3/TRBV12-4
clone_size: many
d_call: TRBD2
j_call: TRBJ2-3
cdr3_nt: TGTGCCAGCAGTCGGACTAGCGGGGGTGATACGCAGTATTTT
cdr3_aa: CASSRTSGGDTQYF

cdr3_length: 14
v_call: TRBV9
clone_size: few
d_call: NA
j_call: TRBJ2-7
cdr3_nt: TGTGCCAGCAGCGAGGGACCGACCTCCTACGAGCAGTACTTC
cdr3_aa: CASSEGPTSYEQYF

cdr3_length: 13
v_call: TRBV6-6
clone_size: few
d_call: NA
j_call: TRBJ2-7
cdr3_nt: TGTGCCAGCAGTTATCTTCTTGTTTACGAGCAGTACTTC
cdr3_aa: CASSYLLVYEQYF

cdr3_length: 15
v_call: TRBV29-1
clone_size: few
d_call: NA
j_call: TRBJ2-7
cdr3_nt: TGCAGCGTTGTTCCCGAGGGAGGAACCTTCTACGAGCAGTACTTC
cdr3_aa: CSVVPEGGTFYEQYF

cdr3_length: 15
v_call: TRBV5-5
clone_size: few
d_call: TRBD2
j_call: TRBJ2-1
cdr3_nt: TGTGCCAGCAGCTTGTGGGGGGGGTCCTACAATGAGCAGTTCTTC
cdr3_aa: CASSLWGGSYNEQFF

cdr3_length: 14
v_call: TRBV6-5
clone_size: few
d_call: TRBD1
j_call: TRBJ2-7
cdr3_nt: TGTGCCAGCAGTTACTCTTACAGGGGTTACGAGCAGTACTTC
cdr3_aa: CASSYSYRGYEQYF

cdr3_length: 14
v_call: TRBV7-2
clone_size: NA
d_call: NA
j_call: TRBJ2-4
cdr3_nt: TGTGCCAGCAGCTTATTCCTATTTGGGAACATTCAGTACTTC
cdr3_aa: CASSLFLFGNIQYF

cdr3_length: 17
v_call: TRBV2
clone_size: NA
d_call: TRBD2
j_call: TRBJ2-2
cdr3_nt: TGTGCCAGCAGTGAACCTCCCCTACAGCGGGGCACCGGGGAGCTGTTTTTT
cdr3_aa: CASSEPPLQRGTGELFF

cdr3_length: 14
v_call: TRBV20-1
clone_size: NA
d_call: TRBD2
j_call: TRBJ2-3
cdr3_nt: TGCAGTGCGACGGGACTAGTGGAGGGGGATACGCAGTATTTT
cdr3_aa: CSATGLVEGDTQYF

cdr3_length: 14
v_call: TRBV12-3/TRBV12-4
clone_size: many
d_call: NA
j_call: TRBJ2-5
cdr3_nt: TGTGCCAGCAGTCCCCAGGGAGGCGAAGAGACCCAGTACTTC
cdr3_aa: CASSPQGGEETQYF

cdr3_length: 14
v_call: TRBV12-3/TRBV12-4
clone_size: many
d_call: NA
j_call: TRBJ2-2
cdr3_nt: TGTGCCAGCAGTTTTGGCGGCGGGACCGGGGAGCTGTTTTTT
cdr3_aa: CASSFGGGTGELFF

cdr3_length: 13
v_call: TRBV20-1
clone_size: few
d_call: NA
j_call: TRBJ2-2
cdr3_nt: TGCAGTGCTAGCGTTGGGTGGGCCGGGGAGCTGTTTTTT
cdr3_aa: CSASVGWAGELFF

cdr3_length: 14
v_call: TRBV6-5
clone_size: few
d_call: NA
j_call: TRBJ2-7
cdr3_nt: TGTGCCAGCAGTTACTCGGAAGAATCATACGAGCAGTACTTC
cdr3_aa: CASSYSEESYEQYF

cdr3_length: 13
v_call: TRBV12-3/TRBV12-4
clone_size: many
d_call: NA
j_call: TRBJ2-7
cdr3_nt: TGTGCCAGCAGTTTAGGGGGACCCTACGAGCAGTACTTC
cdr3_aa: CASSLGGPYEQYF

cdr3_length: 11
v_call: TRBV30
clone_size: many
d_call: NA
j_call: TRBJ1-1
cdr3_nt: TGTGCCTGGAGGGAGCTTCCCGAAGCTTTCTTT
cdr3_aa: CAWRELPEAFF

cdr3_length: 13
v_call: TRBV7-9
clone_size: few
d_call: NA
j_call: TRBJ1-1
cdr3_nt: TGTGCCAGCAGCACCGGGACGGAGCCTGAAGCTTTCTTT
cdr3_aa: CASSTGTEPEAFF

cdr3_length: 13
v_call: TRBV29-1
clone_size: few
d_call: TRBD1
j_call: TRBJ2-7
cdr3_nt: TGCAGCGTTCGATCTGGACAGGGCTACGAGCAGTACTTC
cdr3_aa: CSVRSGQGYEQYF

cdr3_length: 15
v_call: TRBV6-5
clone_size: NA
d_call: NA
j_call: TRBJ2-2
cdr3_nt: TGTGCCAGCAGTTACTTTGCAGGGAAGGACGGGGAGCTGTTTTTT
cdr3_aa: CASSYFAGKDGELFF

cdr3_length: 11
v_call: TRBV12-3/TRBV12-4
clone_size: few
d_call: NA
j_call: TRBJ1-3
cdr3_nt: TGTGCCAGCAAACTCGGAAACACCATATATTTT
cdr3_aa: CASKLGNTIYF

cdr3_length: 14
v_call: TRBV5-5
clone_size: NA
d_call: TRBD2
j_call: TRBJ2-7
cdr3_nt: TGTGCCAGCAGTTTATTGGGGGGAGGGTACGAGCAGTACTTC
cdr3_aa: CASSLLGGGYEQYF

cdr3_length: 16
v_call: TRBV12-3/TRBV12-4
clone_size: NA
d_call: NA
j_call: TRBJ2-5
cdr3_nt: TGTGCCAGCAGTCCCCGGCCAAGCCCGGGACTGGAGACCCAGTACTTC
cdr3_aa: CASSPRPSPGLETQYF

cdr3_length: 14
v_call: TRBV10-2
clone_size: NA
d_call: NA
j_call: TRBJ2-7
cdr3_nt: TGCGCCAGCAACTGGATAGGGTCCGCCTACGAGCAGTACTTC
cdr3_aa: CASNWIGSAYEQYF

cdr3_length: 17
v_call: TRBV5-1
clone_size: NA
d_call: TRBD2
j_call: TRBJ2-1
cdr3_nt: TGCGCCAGCAGCCCCGGGACTAGCGGCAGCCTGCGGAATGAGCAGTTCTTC
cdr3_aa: CASSPGTSGSLRNEQFF

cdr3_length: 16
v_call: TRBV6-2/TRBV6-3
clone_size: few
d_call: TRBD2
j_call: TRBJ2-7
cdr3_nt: TGTGCCAGCAGTTACCCAGCGGGGGGGCTATCCAACGAGCAGTACTTC
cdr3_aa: CASSYPAGGLSNEQYF